This TCR beta chain was sequenced in a study of shared clonotypes between healthy human individuals. Germline V gives CDR1 SGHAT, CDR2 FQNNGV. The CDR3 spans 13 residues. V was cut by 5 bases and J by 3 bases, with 9 bases left in between. Repertoires were generated with immunoSEQ multiplex PCR, while TCRdb's copy carries only in-frame clones and drops some. The data contain approximately 2.3 million clones, 85% to 95% of them seen just once; the ten biggest clones take up roughly 0.36%. J is TRBJ2-3 and V is TRBV11-2, with TRBD1 as a possible D gene (6 bases). Sample: naive CD4+ T cells from PBMCs. The subset: CD45RA+ positively selected. The sequence came from a man in his late teens or twenties in good health. Some clones in this sample may be carry-over from other donors' samples. CDR3 coding DNA: TGTGCCAGCAGCCTACAGGGTACAGATACGCAGTATTTT. Translated, it gives CASSLQGTDTQYF.